Below are 3 T cell receptor beta chains sequenced from a single sample in a study of cytomegalovirus exposure and HLA in healthy donors. The repertoire was sequenced with immunoSEQ multiplex PCR; TCRdb's copy has only in-frame clones and lacks some. The table shows some 200,000 clones, with about 93% occurring only once. Sequenced material: PBMCs. The receptors here all came from a young woman in good health and CMV-seronegative.

The gene calls are TRBV14 and TRBJ2-1, with TRBD2 matching 7 bases. The CDR3 runs 15 residues. CDR1 SGHDN and CDR2 FVKESK come from the germline V gene. V shed 0 bases, J shed 9 bases, and the junction held 8 bases outside the gene matches. This CDR3 reads CASSQEAREPGEQFF. The DNA for the CDR3 is TGTGCCAGCAGCCAAGAAGCGCGGGAGCCGGGTGAGCAGTTCTTC.

The chain joins TRBV2 to TRBJ1-1; the D gene is possibly TRBD1 (6 bases). The germline CDR1 and CDR2 sequences are SNHLY and FYNNEI. The length of the CDR3 is 13 residues. V was shortened by 7 bases and J by 0 bases, with 9 bases between the two germline ends. This CDR3 is CASNGGLNTEAFF. The CDR3 DNA sequence: TGTGCCAGCAATGGGGGCCTGAACACTGAAGCTTTCTTT. The entire variable domain, with the rest obtained from reference TRBV2 and TRBJ1-1, is as follows: EPEVTQTPSHQVTQMGQEVILRCVPISNHLYFYWYRQILGQKVEFLVSFYNNEISEKSEIFDDQFSVERPDGSNFTLKIRSTKLEDSAMYFCASNGGLNTEAFFGQGTRLTVV.

This clone was observed a few times. V usage is TRBV18 and J usage is TRBJ1-3; 8 bases line up with TRBD1. This CDR3 is 15 amino acids long. J was trimmed by 0 bases and V by 5 bases; bases with no gene match: 3. Germline CDR1 and CDR2: KGHSH and LQKENI. CDR3 sequence (DNA): TGTGCCAGCTCAGGACAGGGAGTCTCTGGAAACACCATATATTTT. Translating gives CASSGQGVSGNTIYF.